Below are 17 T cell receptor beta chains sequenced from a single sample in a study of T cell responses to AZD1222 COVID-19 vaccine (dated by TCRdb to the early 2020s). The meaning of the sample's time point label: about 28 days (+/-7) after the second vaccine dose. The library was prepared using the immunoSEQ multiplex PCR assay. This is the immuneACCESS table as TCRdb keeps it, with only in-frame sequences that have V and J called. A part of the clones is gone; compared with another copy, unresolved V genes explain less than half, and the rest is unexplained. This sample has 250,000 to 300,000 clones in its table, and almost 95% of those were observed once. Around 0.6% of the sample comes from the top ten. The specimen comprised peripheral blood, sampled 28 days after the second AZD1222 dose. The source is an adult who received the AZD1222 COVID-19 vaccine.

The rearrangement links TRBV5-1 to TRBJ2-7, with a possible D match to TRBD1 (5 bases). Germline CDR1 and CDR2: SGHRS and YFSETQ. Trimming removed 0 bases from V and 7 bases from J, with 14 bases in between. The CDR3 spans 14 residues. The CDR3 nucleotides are TGCGCCAGCAGCTTGGACCAGGGTCTGGGGGAGCAGTACTTC. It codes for CASSLDQGLGEQYF.

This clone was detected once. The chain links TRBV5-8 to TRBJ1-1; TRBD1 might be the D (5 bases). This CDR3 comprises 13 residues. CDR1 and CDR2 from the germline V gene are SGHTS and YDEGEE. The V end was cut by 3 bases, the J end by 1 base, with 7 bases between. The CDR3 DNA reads TGTGCCAGCAGCTGGGGGGGGAACACTGAAGCTTTCTTT. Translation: CASSWGGNTEAFF.

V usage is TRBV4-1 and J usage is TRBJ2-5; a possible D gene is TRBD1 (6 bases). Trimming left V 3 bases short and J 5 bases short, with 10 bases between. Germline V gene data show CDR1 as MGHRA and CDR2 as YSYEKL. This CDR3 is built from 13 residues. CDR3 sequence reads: CASSQAGVETQYF. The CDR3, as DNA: TGCGCCAGCAGCCAGGCAGGGGTCGAGACCCAGTACTTC.

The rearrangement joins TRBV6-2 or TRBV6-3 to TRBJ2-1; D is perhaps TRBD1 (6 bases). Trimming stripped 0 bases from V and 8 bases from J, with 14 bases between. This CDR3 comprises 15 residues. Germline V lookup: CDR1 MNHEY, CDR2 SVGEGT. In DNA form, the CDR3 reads TGTGCCAGCAGTTACTCTTTGGCCAGGGGCGATGAGCAGTTCTTC. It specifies CASSYSLARGDEQFF.

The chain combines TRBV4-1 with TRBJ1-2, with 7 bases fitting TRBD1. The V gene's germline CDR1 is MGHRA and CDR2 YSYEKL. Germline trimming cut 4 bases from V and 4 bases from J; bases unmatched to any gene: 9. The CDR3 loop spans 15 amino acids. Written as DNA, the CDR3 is TGCGCCAGCAGCCCCACGGGGGGACAGAGCTATGGCTACACCTTC. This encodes CASSPTGGQSYGYTF.

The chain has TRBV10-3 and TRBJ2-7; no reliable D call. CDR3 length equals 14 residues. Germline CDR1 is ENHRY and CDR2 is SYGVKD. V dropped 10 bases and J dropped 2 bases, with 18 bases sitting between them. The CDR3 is CATRLTAQAYEQYF. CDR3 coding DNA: TGTGCCACCCGGTTGACTGCGCAAGCCTACGAGCAGTACTTC.

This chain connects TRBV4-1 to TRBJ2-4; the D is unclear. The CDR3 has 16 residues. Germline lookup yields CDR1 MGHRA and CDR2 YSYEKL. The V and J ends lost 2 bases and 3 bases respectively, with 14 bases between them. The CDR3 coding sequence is TGCGCCAGCAGCCAAATGGCCCAGAATAACAAAAACATTCAGTACTTC. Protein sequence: CASSQMAQNNKNIQYF.

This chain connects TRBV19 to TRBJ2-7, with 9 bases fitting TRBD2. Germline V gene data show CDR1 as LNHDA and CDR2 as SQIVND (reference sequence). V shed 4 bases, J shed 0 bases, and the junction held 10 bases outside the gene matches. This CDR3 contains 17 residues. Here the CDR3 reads CASSSASGVRSSYEQYF. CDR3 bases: TGTGCCAGTAGTAGCGCTAGCGGGGTAAGGAGCTCCTACGAGCAGTACTTC.

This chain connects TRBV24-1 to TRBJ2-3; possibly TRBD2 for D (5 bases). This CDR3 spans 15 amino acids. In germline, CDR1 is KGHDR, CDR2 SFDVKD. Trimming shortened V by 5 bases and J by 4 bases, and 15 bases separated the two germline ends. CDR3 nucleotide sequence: TGTGCCACCAGTGGGGGAGCCCGCGGCGCAGATACGCAGTATTTT. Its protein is CATSGGARGADTQYF.

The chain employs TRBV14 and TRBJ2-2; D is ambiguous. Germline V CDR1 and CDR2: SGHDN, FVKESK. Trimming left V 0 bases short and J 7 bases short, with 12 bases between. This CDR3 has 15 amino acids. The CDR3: CASSQDGWYGGELFF. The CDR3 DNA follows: TGTGCCAGCAGCCAAGATGGCTGGTACGGCGGGGAGCTGTTTTTT.

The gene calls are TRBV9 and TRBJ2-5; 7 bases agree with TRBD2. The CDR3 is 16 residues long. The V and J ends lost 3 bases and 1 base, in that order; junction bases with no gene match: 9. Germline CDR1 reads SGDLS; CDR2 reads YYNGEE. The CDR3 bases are TGTGCCAGCAGCGCTCTACCGGGGGGAACCCAAGAGACCCAGTACTTC. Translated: CASSALPGGTQETQYF.

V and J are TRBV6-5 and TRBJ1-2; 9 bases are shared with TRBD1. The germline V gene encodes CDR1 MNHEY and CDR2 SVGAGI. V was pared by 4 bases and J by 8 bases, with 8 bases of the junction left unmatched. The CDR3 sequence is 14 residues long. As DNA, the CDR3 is TGTGCCAGCAGTTTAACCGGGACAGGGCAAGGCTACACCTTC. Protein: CASSLTGTGQGYTF.

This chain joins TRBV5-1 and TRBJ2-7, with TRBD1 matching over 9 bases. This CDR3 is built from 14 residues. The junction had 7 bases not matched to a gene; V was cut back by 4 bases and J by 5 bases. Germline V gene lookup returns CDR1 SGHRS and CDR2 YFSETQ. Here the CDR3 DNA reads TGCGCCAGCAGCATAGGACAGGGGTCAGACGAGCAGTACTTC. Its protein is CASSIGQGSDEQYF.

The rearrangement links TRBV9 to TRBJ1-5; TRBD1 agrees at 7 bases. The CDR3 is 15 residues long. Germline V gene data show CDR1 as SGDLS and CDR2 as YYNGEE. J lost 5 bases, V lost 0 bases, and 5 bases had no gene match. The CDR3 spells CASSVGIGGDQPQHF. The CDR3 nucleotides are TGTGCCAGCAGCGTAGGCATAGGGGGCGATCAGCCCCAGCATTTT.

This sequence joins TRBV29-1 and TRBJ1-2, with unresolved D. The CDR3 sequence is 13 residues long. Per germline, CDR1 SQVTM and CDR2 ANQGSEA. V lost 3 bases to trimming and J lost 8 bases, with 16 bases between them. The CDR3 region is CSVDIEGEIGYTF. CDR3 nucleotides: TGCAGCGTTGATATTGAGGGTGAGATCGGCTACACCTTC.

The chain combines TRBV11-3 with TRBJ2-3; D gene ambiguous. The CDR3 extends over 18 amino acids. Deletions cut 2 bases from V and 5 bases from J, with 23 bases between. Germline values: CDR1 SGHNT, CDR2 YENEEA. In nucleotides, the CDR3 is TGTGCCAGCAGCTTATTGGTAGGTGGGGATGCCTCGGGAGATACGCAGTATTTT. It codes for CASSLLVGGDASGDTQYF.

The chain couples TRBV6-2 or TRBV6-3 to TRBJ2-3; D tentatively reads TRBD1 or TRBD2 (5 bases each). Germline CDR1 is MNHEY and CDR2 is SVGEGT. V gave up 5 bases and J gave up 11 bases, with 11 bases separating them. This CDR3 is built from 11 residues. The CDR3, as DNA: TGTGCCAGCAGTAGTGGGGGTAGGCAGTATTTT. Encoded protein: CASSSGGRQYF.